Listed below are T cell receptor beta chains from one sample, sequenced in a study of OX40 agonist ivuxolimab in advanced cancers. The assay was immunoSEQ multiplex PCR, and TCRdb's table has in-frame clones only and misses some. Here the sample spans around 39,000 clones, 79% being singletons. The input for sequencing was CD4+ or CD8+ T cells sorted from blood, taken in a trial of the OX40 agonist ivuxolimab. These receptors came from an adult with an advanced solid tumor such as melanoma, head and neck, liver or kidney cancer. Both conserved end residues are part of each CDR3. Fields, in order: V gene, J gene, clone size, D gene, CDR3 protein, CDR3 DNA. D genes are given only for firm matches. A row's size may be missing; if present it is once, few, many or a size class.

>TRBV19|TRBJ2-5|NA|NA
CASSIFGDQETQYF
TGTGCCAGTAGTATCTTCGGGGACCAAGAGACCCAGTACTTC
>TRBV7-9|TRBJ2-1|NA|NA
CASSSSSSGRNEQFF
TGTGCCAGCAGCTCCTCGTCCAGCGGACGGAATGAGCAGTTCTTC
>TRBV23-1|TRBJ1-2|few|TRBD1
CASTWDRDEDGYTF
TGCGCCAGCACCTGGGACAGGGATGAAGATGGCTACACCTTC
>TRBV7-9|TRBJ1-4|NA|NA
CASSPGRFNEKLFF
TGTGCCAGCAGCCCGGGACGGTTTAATGAAAAACTGTTTTTT
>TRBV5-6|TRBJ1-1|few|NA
CASSLPVPVMAEAFF
TGTGCCAGCAGCTTGCCAGTTCCCGTCATGGCTGAAGCTTTCTTT
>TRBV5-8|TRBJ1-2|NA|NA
CASSQDRSYGYTF
TGTGCCAGCAGCCAGGACAGAAGCTATGGCTACACCTTC
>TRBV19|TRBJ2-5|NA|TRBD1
CASSGVGTGGRETQYF
TGTGCCAGTAGTGGAGTAGGGACAGGGGGTCGAGAGACCCAGTACTTC
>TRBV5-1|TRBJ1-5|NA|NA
CASSTGEPIQPQHF
TGCGCCAGCAGCACAGGCGAACCTATTCAGCCCCAGCATTTT
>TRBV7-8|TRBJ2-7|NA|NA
CASSLPRGDEQYF
TGTGCCAGCAGCCTCCCTCGTGGTGACGAGCAGTACTTC
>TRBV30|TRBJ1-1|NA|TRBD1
CAWSATGSTEAFF
TGTGCCTGGAGCGCGACAGGGAGCACTGAAGCTTTCTTT
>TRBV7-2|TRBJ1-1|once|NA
CASSKDQGENTEAFF
TGTGCCAGCAGCAAAGATCAGGGCGAGAACACTGAAGCTTTCTTT
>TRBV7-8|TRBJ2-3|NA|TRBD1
CASSSLPGQGRTDTQYF
TGTGCCAGCAGCTCCTTACCGGGACAGGGGCGCACAGATACGCAGTATTTT
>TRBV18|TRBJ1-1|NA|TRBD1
CASSPSTGWLEAFF
TGTGCCAGCTCACCATCGACAGGGTGGTTGGAGGCTTTCTTT
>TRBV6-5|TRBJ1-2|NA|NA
CASSYSSGPMMRGYTF
TGTGCCAGCAGTTACTCTTCGGGACCCATGATGCGGGGCTACACCTTC
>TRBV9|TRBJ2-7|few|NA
CASSAWDTTYEQYF
TGTGCCAGCAGCGCGTGGGACACCACCTACGAGCAGTACTTC
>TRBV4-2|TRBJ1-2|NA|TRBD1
CASSQEWGGQGALGYGYTF
TGTGCCAGCAGCCAAGAATGGGGGGGACAGGGGGCATTAGGCTATGGCTACACCTTC
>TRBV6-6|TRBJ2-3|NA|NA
CASKDFTDTQYF
TGTGCCAGCAAAGACTTCACAGATACGCAGTATTTT
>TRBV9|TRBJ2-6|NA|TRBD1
CASSAGQGESGANVLTF
TGTGCCAGCAGCGCCGGACAGGGAGAATCTGGGGCCAACGTCCTGACTTTC
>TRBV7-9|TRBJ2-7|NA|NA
CASSLFTGFREGEQYF
TGTGCCAGCAGCTTATTTACAGGGTTCAGAGAGGGCGAGCAGTACTTC
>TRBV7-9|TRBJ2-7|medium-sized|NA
CASSDRQVLTPYEQYF
TGTGCCAGCAGCGACAGACAGGTACTCACCCCCTACGAGCAGTACTTC
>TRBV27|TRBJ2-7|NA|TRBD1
CASSYTIIPGQGRHEQYF
TGTGCCAGCAGCTACACTATAATACCGGGACAGGGCCGCCACGAGCAGTACTTC
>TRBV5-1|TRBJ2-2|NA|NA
CASSLEFQGGITGELFF
TGCGCCAGCAGCTTGGAATTCCAGGGGGGAATTACCGGGGAGCTGTTTTTT
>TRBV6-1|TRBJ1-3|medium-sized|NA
CASEKQGNTIYF
TGTGCCAGCGAGAAACAGGGAAACACCATATATTTT
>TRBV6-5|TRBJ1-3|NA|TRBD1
CASAGQGLGNTIYF
TGTGCCAGCGCAGGACAGGGGCTTGGAAACACCATATATTTT
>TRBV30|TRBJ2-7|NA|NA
CAWSVGTRDEQYF
TGTGCCTGGAGTGTCGGCACTAGGGACGAGCAGTACTTC
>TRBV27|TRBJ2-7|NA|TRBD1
CASSLRSGGMYEQCF
TGTGCCAGCAGTTTGAGGTCAGGGGGTATGTACGAGCAGTGCTTC
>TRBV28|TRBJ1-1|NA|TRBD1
CASSLIGGVSEAFF
TGTGCCAGCAGTTTGATAGGGGGCGTCTCTGAAGCTTTCTTT
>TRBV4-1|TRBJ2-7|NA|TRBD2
CASSQPSGSYEQYF
TGCGCCAGCAGCCAGCCTAGCGGCTCCTACGAGCAGTACTTC
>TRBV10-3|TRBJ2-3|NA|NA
CAIRTILADTQYF
TGTGCCATCAGGACCATTCTCGCAGATACGCAGTATTTT
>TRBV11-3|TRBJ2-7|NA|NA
CASSHGFTEQYF
TGTGCCAGCAGCCATGGCTTTACCGAGCAGTACTTC
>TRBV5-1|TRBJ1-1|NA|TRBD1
CASSYRDRGNTEAFF
TGCGCCAGCAGCTACCGGGACAGGGGAAACACTGAAGCTTTCTTT
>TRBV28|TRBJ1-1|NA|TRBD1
CASSLWTGEAFF
TGTGCCAGCAGTCTGTGGACAGGAGAAGCTTTCTTT
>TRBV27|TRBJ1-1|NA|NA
CASSPQSGSRPTEAFF
TGTGCCAGCAGTCCCCAATCGGGCAGTCGACCCACTGAAGCTTTCTTT
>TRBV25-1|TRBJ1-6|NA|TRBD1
CASRYGTGNSSPLHF
TGTGCCAGCAGGTATGGGACAGGGAATTCTTCACCCCTCCACTTT
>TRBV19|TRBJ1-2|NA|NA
CASIIKTDAYGYTF
TGTGCCAGTATCATAAAAACGGATGCCTATGGCTACACCTTC
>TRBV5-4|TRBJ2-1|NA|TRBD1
CASSPSLTGGMWNEQFF
TGTGCCAGCAGCCCAAGTCTGACAGGGGGCATGTGGAATGAGCAGTTCTTC
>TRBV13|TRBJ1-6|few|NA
CASSLGGFYNSPLHF
TGTGCCAGCAGCTTAGGAGGATTCTATAATTCACCCCTCCACTTT
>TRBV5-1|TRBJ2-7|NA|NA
CATLGSEENEQYF
TGCGCCACCCTGGGGAGTGAGGAAAACGAGCAGTACTTC
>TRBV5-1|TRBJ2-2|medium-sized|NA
CASSVTGATGELFF
TGCGCCAGCAGCGTGACGGGGGCTACCGGGGAGCTGTTTTTT
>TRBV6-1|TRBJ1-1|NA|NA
CASTLTLNTEAFF
TGTGCCAGCACCCTGACACTCAACACTGAAGCTTTCTTT
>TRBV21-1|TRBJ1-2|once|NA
CASSKNPGANYGYTF
TGTGCCAGCAGCAAAAATCCAGGGGCAAACTATGGCTACACCTTC
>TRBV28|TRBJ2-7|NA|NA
CASTRGWGYYEQYF
TGTGCCAGCACCCGGGGATGGGGATACTACGAGCAGTACTTC
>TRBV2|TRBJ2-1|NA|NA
CASSVADNEQFF
TGTGCCAGCAGTGTCGCCGACAATGAGCAGTTCTTC
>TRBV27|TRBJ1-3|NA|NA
CASSLSSRQGNTIYF
TGTGCCAGCAGTTTATCTTCGAGACAAGGAAACACCATATATTTT
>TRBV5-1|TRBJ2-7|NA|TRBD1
CASSILQGSYEQYF
TGCGCCAGCAGCATATTACAGGGGTCATACGAGCAGTACTTC
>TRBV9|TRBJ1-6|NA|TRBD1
CASSVVGTGGSPLHF
TGTGCCAGCAGCGTAGTGGGGACAGGGGGTTCACCCCTCCACTTT
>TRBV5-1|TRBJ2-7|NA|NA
CASSLDAFYEQYF
TGCGCCAGCAGCTTGGACGCCTTCTACGAGCAGTACTTC
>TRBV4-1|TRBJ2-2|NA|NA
CASSQDRVNTGELFF
TGCGCCAGCAGCCAAGACCGGGTTAACACCGGGGAGCTGTTTTTT
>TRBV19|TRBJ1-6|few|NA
CASSIFNPRVGADSPLHF
TGTGCCAGTAGTATCTTTAACCCACGAGTGGGGGCTGATTCACCCCTCCACTTT
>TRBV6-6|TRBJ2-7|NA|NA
CASRSGLNSYEQYF
TGTGCCAGCAGATCGGGGCTCAACTCCTACGAGCAGTACTTC
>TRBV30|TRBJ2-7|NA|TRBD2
CAWSAVAGAYEQYF
TGTGCCTGGAGTGCCGTAGCGGGGGCCTACGAGCAGTACTTC
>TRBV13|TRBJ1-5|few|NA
CASSLGNQPQHF
TGTGCCAGCAGCTTAGGCAATCAGCCCCAGCATTTT
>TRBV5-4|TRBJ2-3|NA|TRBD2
CASRPLAGGTKSTDTQYF
TGTGCCAGCAGGCCCCTAGCGGGGGGGACGAAGAGCACAGATACGCAGTATTTT
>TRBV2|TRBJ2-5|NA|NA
CASSENRGYGETQYF
TGTGCCAGCAGTGAGAACCGGGGGTACGGAGAGACCCAGTACTTC
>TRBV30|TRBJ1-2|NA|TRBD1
CALNRGLKYGYTF
TGTGCCTTAAACAGGGGGCTGAAGTATGGCTACACCTTC
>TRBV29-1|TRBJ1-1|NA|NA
CSVPGHMNTEAFF
TGCAGCGTTCCGGGACATATGAACACTGAAGCTTTCTTT
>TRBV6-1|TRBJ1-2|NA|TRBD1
CASSEGQGAAGYTF
TGTGCCAGCAGTGAGGGACAGGGGGCGGCTGGCTACACCTTC
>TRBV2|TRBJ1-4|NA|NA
CASSVSGSAKEKLFF
TGTGCCAGCAGTGTTAGTGGCAGCGCGAAGGAAAAACTGTTTTTT
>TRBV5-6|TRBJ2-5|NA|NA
CASSLGGSEQYF
TGTGCCAGCAGCTTGGGAGGGTCAGAGCAGTACTTC